What follows describes a single T cell receptor (beta chain). What it binds is unknown. This specimen belongs to a study of T cells in localized non-small cell lung cancer. Study-level points and caveats: The greatest T cell clonality was found in uninvolved adjacent lung (higher than in tumor).

This table comes from immunoSEQ multiplex PCR, and its TCRdb copy is limited to in-frame clones, with some not included. This table holds around 29,000 clones, around 90% found once. The receptor was isolated from a female donor older than 55 with stage I lung adenocarcinoma. This specimen consisted of peripheral blood, obtained before any cancer treatment.

CDR3 bases: TGTGCCAGCAGCGTAGTTTGGGTTTTCGCCCGGGAGACCCAGTACTTC. Residues: CASSVVWVFARETQYF. This chain links TRBV9 with TRBJ2-5; D is unclear. Looked up from germline, CDR1 is SGDLS and CDR2 is YYNGEE. The CDR3 loop spans 16 amino acids. V lost 0 bases and J 5 bases, leaving 17 bases between the germline ends.